Each of the 7 T cell receptor beta chains below was sequenced from the same sample in a study of long-term antiretroviral therapy in people with HIV. Survey level was the resolution at which the v3.0 immunoSEQ assay ran. Produced via immunoSEQ multiplex PCR; TCRdb's table is partial and in-frame only. The sample includes fewer than 40,000 clones, 75% to 90% of them seen just once. Sequencing used unsorted PBMCs, obtained 3.4 years after starting antiretroviral therapy. These receptors all stem from a young man with HIV.

This chain joins TRBV30 and TRBJ2-6; maybe TRBD2 (6 bases). From germline, CDR1 is GTSNPN and CDR2 SVGIG (reference sequence). The CDR3 runs 15 residues. With 4 bases removed from V and 3 bases from J, the gap between germline ends came to 13 bases. Written as DNA, the CDR3 is TGTGCCTGGACCGCCTCCGGGGGTGGGGCCAACGTCCTGACTTTC. It is translated as CAWTASGGGANVLTF.

This chain links TRBV30 with TRBJ1-5, with TRBD1 matching over 7 bases. Germline trimming cut 1 base from V and 6 bases from J; bases unmatched to any gene: 3. CDR1 is GTSNPN, CDR2 SVGIG, per germline (reference sequence). CDR3 size: 13 residues. The CDR3 spells CAWSAQGSQPQHF. The CDR3 region has the DNA TGTGCCTGGAGTGCACAGGGGAGTCAGCCCCAGCATTTT.

This clone has just a few counts. The V and J genes are TRBV9 and TRBJ1-2; possible D gene TRBD1, 5 bases. V was clipped by 4 bases and J by 5 bases, with 12 bases between them. This CDR3 is built from 13 residues. Per the germline V gene, CDR1 is SGDLS and CDR2 is YYNGEE. This chain's CDR3 is CASSRRSGYGYTF. Written as DNA, the CDR3 is TGTGCCAGCAGCCGCCGGTCAGGGTATGGCTACACCTTC.

The V call is TRBV29-1, the J call TRBJ1-5, with 8 nucleotides matching TRBD1. CDR1 is SQVTM, CDR2 ANQGSEA, per germline. The V and J ends lost 5 bases and 4 bases, in that order; junction bases with no gene match: 7. The CDR3 runs 14 residues. This chain's CDR3 is CSVLNRGENQPQHF. DNA for the CDR3: TGCAGCGTTTTGAACAGGGGGGAAAATCAGCCCCAGCATTTT.

V usage is TRBV18 and J usage is TRBJ2-7; the match to TRBD2 covers 9 bases. V lost 2 bases to trimming and J lost 2 bases; unmatched junction nucleotides: 7. The CDR3 contains 16 residues. In germline, CDR1 is KGHSH, CDR2 LQKENI. The CDR3 spells CASSPAAGGVAYEQYF. The CDR3 DNA is TGTGCCAGCTCACCAGCAGCGGGAGGTGTAGCCTACGAGCAGTACTTC.

The genes are TRBV15 and TRBJ1-5, with a weak D call TRBD1 (6 bases). Germline lookup yields CDR1 LNHNV and CDR2 YYDKDF (reference sequence). Between the trimmed V and J ends, which lost 0 bases and 6 bases, there was a span of 9 bases. The CDR3 spans 14 residues. CDR3 in DNA: TGTGCCACCAGCAGAGAGATAGGGGGTCAGCCCCAGCATTTT. It translates to CATSREIGGQPQHF.

V gene TRBV4-3 combines with J gene TRBJ2-5; D tentatively fits TRBD1 or TRBD2 (5 bases each). This CDR3 contains 15 residues. Looked up from germline, CDR1 is LGHNA and CDR2 is YSLEER. The V end lost 0 bases, the J end lost 5 bases, and 13 bases lay between the germline ends. CDR3: CASSQEGRDVETQYF. CDR3 nucleotide sequence: TGCGCCAGCAGCCAAGAGGGACGGGATGTGGAGACCCAGTACTTC.